The 10 T cell receptor beta chains listed next were all sequenced from one sample in a study of T cells in Graves' hyperthyroidism and ophthalmopathy. The investigators amplified TCR beta CDR3 regions from RNA transcripts. In the first-round RT-PCR of the TCR CDR3, the HTBI primer set was used. Using its own MiXCR run on the multiplex PCR reads, TCRdb lists one record per CDR3 protein. Here the sample spans 500,000 to 550,000 distinct CDR3 sequences, approximately 20% being singletons. The sequenced material came from blood. The receptors derive from a man between 35 and 55 years old with Graves' ophthalmopathy.

V gene TRBV29-1 combines with J gene TRBJ2-1; 7 bases align to TRBD2. CDR1 SQVTM and CDR2 ANQGSEA come from the germline V gene. CDR3 length equals 16 residues. V lost 6 bases, J lost 6 bases, and 17 bases stayed unmatched. The CDR3 protein is CSVGIGGRIPANEQFF. Written as DNA, the CDR3 is TGCAGCGTGGGAATCGGCGGGAGAATTCCAGCCAATGAGCAGTTCTTC.

The chain combines TRBV4-1 with TRBJ2-1, with 8 bases lining up with TRBD2. V shed 0 bases, J shed 2 bases, and the junction held 6 bases outside the gene matches. There are 17 residues in the CDR3. Germline V gene data show CDR1 as MGHRA and CDR2 as YSYEKL. The CDR3: CASSQEILLAAYNEQFF. DNA for the CDR3: TGCGCCAGCAGCCAAGAGATTCTACTAGCGGCCTACAATGAGCAGTTCTTC.

J is TRBJ1-1 and V is TRBV19; D is unresolved. This CDR3 has 13 amino acids. CDR1 and CDR2 (germline): LNHDA, SQIVND (reference sequence). Trimming pared 6 bases from V and 3 bases from J, leaving 11 bases between. This CDR3 is CASRSSEDTEAFF. The CDR3 DNA reads as TGTGCCAGTAGGTCCTCGGAGGACACTGAAGCTTTCTTT.

This clonotype was counted at least ten times. The V call is TRBV13, the J call TRBJ2-4, with 9 bases matching TRBD1. The germline V gene encodes CDR1 PRHDT and CDR2 FYEKMQ (reference sequence). V gave up 5 bases and J gave up 3 bases; unmatched junction bases: 5. The CDR3 spans 15 residues. The CDR3 sequence: CASSPGQGRKNIQYF. In nucleotides, the CDR3 is TGTGCCAGCAGCCCCGGACAGGGGCGCAAAAACATTCAGTACTTC.

Only a few counts were recorded for this clonotype. J is TRBJ1-5 and V is TRBV20-1; D is unresolved. The germline CDR1 and CDR2 sequences are DFQATT and SNEGSKA (reference sequence). This CDR3 is 14 amino acids long. CDR3 protein: CSLLNRGSNQPQHF. DNA for the CDR3: TGCAGCCTGCTGAATCGGGGTAGCAATCAGCCCCAGCATTTT.

In its sample, this clonotype was seen a few times. J is TRBJ2-1 and V is TRBV5-1; 13 bases fit TRBD2. The ends lost 3 bases at V and 1 base at J; junction bases unmatched: 4. Germline V CDR1 and CDR2: SGHRS, YFSETQ. The CDR3 consists of 17 residues. CDR3 residues: CASSSLAGGPSYNEQFF. Written as DNA, the CDR3 is TGCGCCAGCAGCTCACTAGCGGGGGGGCCTTCCTACAATGAGCAGTTCTTC.

With regard to this clonotype: Just one base apart from a much larger clone, this may be a read error. The chain uses TRBV30 and TRBJ1-1; D is unresolved. CDR3 length: 12 residues. V was shortened by 2 bases and J by 1 base, with 5 bases between the two germline ends. The germline V gene encodes CDR1 GTSNPN and CDR2 SVGIG (reference sequence). The CDR3 protein is CAWSTPNTEAFF. The CDR3 DNA is TGTGCCTGGAGTACCCCGAACACTGAAGCTTTCTTT.

The J gene is TRBJ1-2, the V gene TRBV19; D not resolved. The CDR3 extends over 14 amino acids. Germline CDR1 LNHDA, CDR2 SQIVND (reference sequence). Trimming shortened V by 3 bases and J by 3 bases, and 11 bases separated the two germline ends. CDR3 bases: TGTGCCAGTAGTATGGTAGGGATGGACTATGGCTACACCTTC. Translation gives CASSMVGMDYGYTF.

The sample holds many counts of this clonotype. The V call is TRBV6-1, the J call TRBJ2-3, with 8 bases lining up with TRBD2. The CDR3 loop spans 18 amino acids. Looked up from germline, CDR1 is MNHNS and CDR2 is SASEGT. The J segment lost 0 bases and the V segment lost 4 bases, leaving 12 bases of the junction unmatched. CDR3 nucleotide sequence: TGTGCCAGCAGTGTTCTTGCCCGAGTAGCGGGGAGCACAGATACGCAGTATTTT. Protein sequence: CASSVLARVAGSTDTQYF.

This clonotype has a count of ten or more. The V call is TRBV5-1, the J call TRBJ2-5, with D tentatively TRBD1 (6 bases). V dropped 0 bases and J dropped 2 bases, with 14 bases sitting between them. In germline, CDR1 is SGHRS, CDR2 YFSETQ. CDR3 length equals 16 residues. The DNA for the CDR3 is TGCGCCAGCAGCTTGGGAATCCTCGGACAGCAAGAGACCCAGTACTTC. It is translated as CASSLGILGQQETQYF.